These 8 T cell receptor beta chains came from one sample sequenced in a study of blood T cell repertoires in COVID-19. Using immunoSEQ multiplex PCR, the repertoire was profiled, and TCRdb retains in-frame clones only, with some absent. The sample holds 40,000 to 55,000 clones, 88% seen once. Sequenced input: peripheral blood. Every receptor here comes from a human donor in a cohort sampled during active COVID-19.

This chain joins TRBV19 and TRBJ1-2; D is uncertain. Looked up from germline, CDR1 is LNHDA and CDR2 is SQIVND (reference sequence). The V gene lost 6 bases and the J gene lost 1 base, with 15 bases spanning the gap. The CDR3 has 15 residues. CDR3 DNA: TGTGCCAGTAGCGACTTGAATTCGGGTAACTATGGCTACACCTTC. Amino acid sequence: CASSDLNSGNYGYTF.

The genes are TRBV9 and TRBJ2-5; tentative D call: TRBD2 (6 bases). The CDR3 is 15 residues long. Germline V lookup: CDR1 SGDLS, CDR2 YYNGEE. V was pared by 3 bases and J by 1 base, with 13 bases between. For the CDR3, the DNA is TGTGCCAGCAGCGAATGGGGGGACCTCCAAGAGACCCAGTACTTC. Translation: CASSEWGDLQETQYF.

This chain connects TRBV7-9 to TRBJ2-7; 7 bases map to TRBD1. This CDR3 has 15 amino acids. The trim removed 1 base at V and 2 bases at J, leaving 5 bases unmatched. Germline values: CDR1 SEHNR, CDR2 FQNEAQ (reference sequence). CDR3 DNA sequence: TGTGCCAGCAGCTTAGTTGAGACAGGGCCCTACGAGCAGTACTTC. Protein: CASSLVETGPYEQYF.

V gene TRBV19 combines with J gene TRBJ1-3; D is possibly TRBD1 (5 bases). Germline CDR1 and CDR2: LNHDA and SQIVND (reference sequence). V lost 3 bases and J lost 1, with 13 bases in between. The CDR3 sequence is 16 residues long. The CDR3 here is CASSIIRARSGNTIYF. CDR3 in DNA: TGTGCCAGTAGTATTATCAGGGCCAGATCTGGAAACACCATATATTTT.

The chain is built from TRBV9 and TRBJ2-7, with D perhaps TRBD2 (6 bases). Germline V gene data show CDR1 as SGDLS and CDR2 as YYNGEE. Trimming removed 2 bases at V and 1 base at J, with 7 bases between. The CDR3 consists of 13 residues. The CDR3 nucleotides read TGTGCCAGCAGCGTTGGGACTTCCTACGAGCAGTACTTC. It specifies CASSVGTSYEQYF.

This chain connects TRBV19 to TRBJ2-3; D perhaps matches TRBD2 (6 bases). The V end lost 1 base, the J end lost 1 base, and 9 bases lay between the germline ends. The germline V gene has CDR1 LNHDA and CDR2 SQIVND (reference sequence). The CDR3 has 15 amino acids. This CDR3 reads CASSIVGGGTDTQYF. DNA of the CDR3: TGTGCCAGTAGTATAGTTGGAGGGGGCACAGATACGCAGTATTTT.

The V gene is TRBV5-1, the J gene TRBJ2-5; 11 bases are a match to TRBD2. Germline V gene lookup returns CDR1 SGHRS and CDR2 YFSETQ. The ends lost 4 bases at V and 5 bases at J; junction bases unmatched: 10. The length of the CDR3 is 16 residues. CDR3 sequence (DNA): TGCGCCAGCAGCGAAACTAGCGGGGGTTCCTGGGAGACCCAGTACTTC. Residues: CASSETSGGSWETQYF.

Only one count was recorded for this clone. The chain recombines TRBV4-3 with TRBJ1-2; D is unresolved. This CDR3 is built from 15 residues. Germline V gives CDR1 LGHNA, CDR2 YSLEER. Trimming took 4 bases from V and 0 from J, leaving 12 bases between them. CDR3 region: CASSLMIGANYGYTF. Here the CDR3 DNA reads TGCGCCAGCAGCCTTATGATTGGAGCTAACTATGGCTACACCTTC.